This TCR beta chain was documented in a study of blood T cell repertoires in COVID-19. The overall study: COVID-19 samples, acute and convalescent, were from the United States, Italy and Spain. Sources were T cells, B-cell-depleted T cells, or PBMCs; the material itself was cDNA or gDNA.

V was pared by 2 bases and J by 6 bases, with 10 bases between. This CDR3 spans 13 amino acids. Germline CDR1 and CDR2: LNHDA and SQIVND (reference sequence). In the study's own analysis: Amplification with reference gene primers provided the estimates of nucleated cell counts. Clones were sequenced by immunoSEQ multiplex PCR, and TCRdb holds only the in-frame ones, with some missing. The V and J calls and clone size are taken from that table; D and trimming were inferred from the DNA. The sample records 200,000 to 300,000 clones, about 83% being singletons. Material: peripheral blood. This rearrangement joins TRBV19 to TRBJ1-1; a possible D gene is TRBD1 (5 bases). The clonotype was recovered from a man aged 50 to 59 with acute or convalescent COVID-19. The CDR3 loop reads CASSIQGLPEAFF. CDR3 DNA sequence: TGTGCCAGTAGTATACAGGGCCTCCCTGAAGCTTTCTTT.